The 18 T cell receptor beta chains in this list originate from one sample, sequenced in a study of shared clonotypes between healthy human individuals. Assay: immunoSEQ multiplex PCR; the TCRdb copy retains only in-frame clones and omits some. This sample has roughly 1,000,000 clones, with 78% found just once. Input material: memory CD4+ T cells from PBMCs. Subset here: CD45RA-negative fraction. The origin of the receptors is a man younger than 30 in good health. Some clones in this sample may be carry-over from other donors' samples.

This clone was observed a single time. The chain links TRBV7-3 to TRBJ2-2; TRBD1 agrees at 7 bases. The CDR3 loop spans 15 amino acids. The germline V gene encodes CDR1 SGHTA and CDR2 FQGTGA. After removal of 5 bases from V and 6 bases from J, the junction contained 9 bases not matched to a gene. The CDR3 bases are TGTGCCAGCAGCCCGAAAGGGGGCGCCGCCGGGGAGCTGTTTTTT. Translated, it gives CASSPKGGAAGELFF.

V and J are TRBV28 and TRBJ2-7; D tentatively fits TRBD1 or TRBD2 (6 bases each). The V gene's germline CDR1 is MDHEN and CDR2 SYDVKM. The CDR3 is made up of 13 amino acids. Between the trimmed V and J ends, which lost 2 bases and 7 bases, there was a span of 12 bases. As DNA, the CDR3 is TGTGCCAGCAGTTTAGGGCAGGGGAGGGAGCAGTACTTC. This codes for CASSLGQGREQYF. Full variable domain (remainder filled in from reference TRBV28 and TRBJ2-7): DVKVTQSSRYLVKRTGEKVFLECVQDMDHENMFWYRQDPGLGLRLIYFSYDVKMKEKGDIPEGYSVSREKKERFSLILESASTNQTSMYLCASSLGQGREQYFGPGTRLTVT.

J is TRBJ1-1 and V is TRBV6-1; a possible D gene is TRBD1 (5 bases). Germline V lookup: CDR1 MNHNS, CDR2 SASEGT. The CDR3 totals 14 residues. V dropped 6 bases and J dropped 3 bases, with 14 bases sitting between them. The CDR3 sequence: CASRPKGVHTEAFF. CDR3 in DNA: TGTGCCAGCAGGCCCAAAGGGGTGCACACTGAAGCTTTCTTT.

V usage is TRBV5-6 and J usage is TRBJ2-5; D ambiguous. The CDR3 runs 15 residues. The germline V gene encodes CDR1 SGHDT and CDR2 YYEEEE. Trimming stripped 0 bases from V and 0 bases from J, with 9 bases between. The CDR3 coding sequence is TGTGCCAGCAGCTTGGGAGTCTTTCACCAAGAGACCCAGTACTTC. Amino acids: CASSLGVFHQETQYF.

V is TRBV2 and J is TRBJ1-5; D is uncertain. V shed 6 bases and J shed 3 bases, with 15 bases lying between them. The CDR3 spans 15 residues. Germline loops: CDR1 SNHLY, CDR2 FYNNEI. CDR3 residues: CASRERDTYNQPQHF. The CDR3 nucleotides are TGTGCCAGCAGGGAGAGAGACACCTACAATCAGCCCCAGCATTTT.

The chain uses TRBV29-1 and TRBJ2-6; D ambiguous. V was shortened by 4 bases and J by 2 bases, with 6 bases between the two germline ends. CDR3 length equals 13 residues. CDR1 and CDR2 (germline): SQVTM, ANQGSEA. The CDR3 nucleotides read TGCAGCGTTGCAGTTGCTGGGGCCAACGTCCTGACTTTC. This codes for CSVAVAGANVLTF.

This clone appeared a few times. This sequence joins TRBV5-1 and TRBJ2-1; D not certain. The V end lost 7 bases, the J end lost 5 bases, and 13 bases lay between the germline ends. The V gene's germline CDR1 is SGHRS and CDR2 YFSETQ. The CDR3 is made up of 13 amino acids. CDR3 region: CASAQRADNEQFF. The DNA for the CDR3 is TGCGCCAGCGCTCAACGGGCGGACAATGAGCAGTTCTTC.

The V gene is TRBV25-1, the J gene TRBJ2-2; no definite D call. Germline CDR1 and CDR2: MGHDK and SYGVNS. V gave up 10 bases and J gave up 0 bases, with 15 bases separating them. The CDR3 is 15 residues long. The CDR3: CATHPRSSNTGELFF. As DNA, the CDR3 is TGTGCCACCCATCCTCGGTCATCGAACACCGGGGAGCTGTTTTTT.

In nucleotides, the CDR3 is TGCGCCAGCAGCGCCGGTGGGACTAGCGGGAAATCCCACGAGCAGTACTTC. Translation gives CASSAGGTSGKSHEQYF. This sequence joins TRBV5-1 and TRBJ2-7; 13 bases map to TRBD2. The V gene's germline CDR1 is SGHRS and CDR2 YFSETQ. There are 17 residues in the CDR3. J gave up 5 bases and V 4 bases, and 12 bases lay outside the gene matches.

The chain recombines TRBV7-9 with TRBJ1-4; TRBD1 agrees at 7 bases. The germline V gene encodes CDR1 SEHNR and CDR2 FQNEAQ (reference sequence). CDR3 length: 14 amino acids. J was trimmed by 8 bases and V by 4 bases; bases with no gene match: 7. The CDR3 spells CASSSRQDREKLFF. In DNA form, the CDR3 reads TGTGCCAGCAGCTCACGACAGGACAGGGAAAAACTGTTTTTT.

The chain couples TRBV9 to TRBJ2-1; D might be TRBD2 (5 bases). The CDR3 is 17 amino acids. Trimming shortened V by 2 bases and J by 0 bases, and 15 bases separated the two germline ends. The germline V gene has CDR1 SGDLS and CDR2 YYNGEE. For the CDR3, the DNA is TGTGCCAGCAGCGTTCAGTTGGTTGGGAGCTCCTACAATGAGCAGTTCTTC. Translated, it gives CASSVQLVGSSYNEQFF. Supplemented by reference TRBV9 and TRBJ2-1, the full variable domain reads DSGVTQTPKHLITATGQRVTLRCSPRSGDLSVYWYQQSLDQGLQFLIQYYNGEERAKGNILERFSAQQFPDLHSELNLSSLELGDSALYFCASSVQLVGSSYNEQFFGPGTRLTVL.

CDR3 amino acids: CASSLSWDPEGFGYTF. In nucleotides, the CDR3 is TGTGCCAGCAGCTTAAGTTGGGATCCCGAGGGTTTTGGCTACACCTTC. The J gene is TRBJ1-2, the V gene TRBV7-2; D is unresolved. The V end lost 2 bases, the J end lost 7 bases, and 20 bases lay between the germline ends. This CDR3 spans 16 amino acids. Germline-derived CDR1 and CDR2 are SGHTA and FQGNSA.

The chain recombines TRBV29-1 with TRBJ1-1, with D unresolved. Germline lookup yields CDR1 SQVTM and CDR2 ANQGSEA. This CDR3 region has 13 residues. V was clipped by 7 bases and J by 5 bases, with 17 bases between them. The CDR3 nucleotides are TGCAGCGCTTCGCGCCTCGACGGGACTGAAGCTTTCTTT. It encodes CSASRLDGTEAFF. Looking up the rest from reference TRBV29-1 and TRBJ1-1 gives the full variable domain: SAVISQKPSRDICQRGTSLTIQCQVDSQVTMMFWYRQQPGQSLTLIATANQGSEATYESGFVIDKFPISRPNLTFSTLTVSNMSPEDSSIYLCSASRLDGTEAFFGQGTRLTVV.

This clone occurred once. The chain employs TRBV5-1 and TRBJ2-3; 12 bases align to TRBD2. The CDR3 has 16 amino acids. With V trimmed by 4 bases and J by 2 bases, 5 bases remained unmatched. Germline V lookup: CDR1 SGHRS, CDR2 YFSETQ. CDR3 residues: CASSGGLAGPTDTQYF. In DNA form, the CDR3 reads TGCGCCAGCAGCGGGGGACTAGCGGGCCCCACAGATACGCAGTATTTT.

This clone was observed a few times. The chain links TRBV10-3 to TRBJ2-3, with a weak D call TRBD2 (5 bases). V lost 6 bases to trimming and J lost 5 bases, with 9 bases between them. The CDR3 loop spans 12 amino acids. Germline V gene lookup returns CDR1 ENHRY and CDR2 SYGVKD. The CDR3 loop reads CAIRASGDTQYF. The CDR3 DNA reads as TGTGCCATCAGAGCGAGCGGAGATACGCAGTATTTT.

This sequence joins TRBV20-1 and TRBJ2-1; TRBD1 is a possible D gene (6 bases). The germline V gene encodes CDR1 DFQATT and CDR2 SNEGSKA (reference sequence). Trimming left V 6 bases short and J 9 bases short, with 12 bases between. This CDR3 has 11 amino acids. DNA of the CDR3: TGCAGTGCGGCAGGCAGGGGTGAGCAGTTCTTC. It codes for CSAAGRGEQFF.

The rearrangement uses TRBV4-1 and TRBJ2-5; perhaps TRBD1 as D (5 bases). CDR1 and CDR2 (germline): MGHRA, YSYEKL. Between the trimmed V and J ends, which lost 0 bases and 4 bases, there was a span of 12 bases. This CDR3 contains 15 residues. CDR3 nucleotide sequence: TGCGCCAGCAGCCAAGATCCCCAGGGTAGAGAGACCCAGTACTTC. Amino acid sequence: CASSQDPQGRETQYF.

This clone was counted only a few times. V and J are TRBV29-1 and TRBJ1-2, with D maybe TRBD1 (5 bases). The CDR3 runs to 14 residues. Germline assignment: CDR1 SQVTM and CDR2 ANQGSEA. V was shortened by 7 bases and J by 4 bases, with 19 bases between the two germline ends. CDR3 bases: TGCAGCGCCGAGGGGCGTGGAAGGGGCTATGGCTACACCTTC. As protein: CSAEGRGRGYGYTF.